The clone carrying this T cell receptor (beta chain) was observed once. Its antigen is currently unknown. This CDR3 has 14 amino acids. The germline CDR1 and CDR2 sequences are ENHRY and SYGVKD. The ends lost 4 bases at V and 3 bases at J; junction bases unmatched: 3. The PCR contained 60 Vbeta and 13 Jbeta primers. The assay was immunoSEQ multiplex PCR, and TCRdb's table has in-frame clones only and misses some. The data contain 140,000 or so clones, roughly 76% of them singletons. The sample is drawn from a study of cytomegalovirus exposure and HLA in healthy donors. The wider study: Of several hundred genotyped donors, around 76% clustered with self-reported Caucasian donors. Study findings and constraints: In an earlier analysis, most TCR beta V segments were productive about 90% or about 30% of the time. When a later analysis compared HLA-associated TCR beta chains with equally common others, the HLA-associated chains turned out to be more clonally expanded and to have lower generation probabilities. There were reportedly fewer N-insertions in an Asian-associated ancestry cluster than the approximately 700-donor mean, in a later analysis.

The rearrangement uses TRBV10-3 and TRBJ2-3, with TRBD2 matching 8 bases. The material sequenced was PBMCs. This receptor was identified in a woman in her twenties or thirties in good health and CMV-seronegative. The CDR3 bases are TGTGCCATCAGTGGAGCGGGAGTTACAGATACGCAGTATTTT. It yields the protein CAISGAGVTDTQYF.